These 5 T cell receptor beta chains share one sample of origin, sequenced in a study of technical replicates of blood from a handful of donors. The table came from immunoSEQ multiplex PCR; TCRdb's copy has only in-frame clones and leaves some out. The table records 60,000 to 80,000 clones, approximately 93% of them present only once. Source material: PBMCs. These receptors all stem from a human donor in good health. Some clones in this sample may be carry-over from other donors' samples.

The J gene is TRBJ2-1, the V gene TRBV7-2; 7 nucleotides align to TRBD2. The germline V gene encodes CDR1 SGHTA and CDR2 FQGNSA. This CDR3 comprises 13 residues. Unmatched junction bases numbered 2, after V lost 4 bases and J lost 5 bases. The CDR3 DNA is TGTGCCAGCAGCTCTCGGGGGGACAATGAGCAGTTCTTC. Amino acids: CASSSRGDNEQFF.

V usage is TRBV4-3 and J usage is TRBJ1-3, with a tentative D call TRBD1 (5 bases). Germline CDR1 and CDR2: LGHNA and YSLEER. This CDR3 contains 14 residues. V lost 0 bases, J lost 9 bases, and 12 bases lay in between. For the CDR3, the DNA is TGCGCCAGCAGCCAAGATAGGAACGGGGGCACCATATATTTT. This sequence encodes CASSQDRNGGTIYF.

The V gene is TRBV30, the J gene TRBJ1-1; D remains unclear. CDR3 size: 11 residues. V lost 4 bases and J 11 bases, leaving 14 bases between the germline ends. The V gene's germline CDR1 is GTSNPN and CDR2 SVGIG (reference sequence). The CDR3 sequence is CAWKQTFGAFF. For the CDR3, the DNA is TGTGCCTGGAAACAGACCTTTGGGGCTTTCTTT.

The chain couples TRBV4-2 to TRBJ1-1, with D hard to call. Trimming removed 0 bases from V and 1 base from J, with 12 bases in between. The CDR3 spans 16 residues. CDR1 is LGHNA and CDR2 is YNFKEQ in the germline V gene. The CDR3 nucleotides are TGTGCCAGCAGCCAAGATCTACCCCCCGGGAACACTGAAGCTTTCTTT. The encoded protein is CASSQDLPPGNTEAFF.

This rearrangement joins TRBV4-1 to TRBJ2-5; D gene ambiguous. Germline V gene data show CDR1 as MGHRA and CDR2 as YSYEKL. Trimming cost V 5 bases and J 5 bases, with 15 bases left between them. The CDR3 runs 14 residues. The CDR3 DNA sequence: TGCGCCAGCAGCAGCCCCGTAGCATCGGAGACCCAGTACTTC. This codes for CASSSPVASETQYF.